What follows are 29 T cell receptor beta chains derived from one specimen sequenced in a study of blood T cells in healthy people across ages. Using a J-beta primer mix together with a sample-barcoded 5' primer, a second PCR was run for roughly 7 to 12 cycles. One entry per CDR3 protein results from TCRdb running MiXCR on the 5' RACE reads. The sample lists approximately 490,000 distinct CDR3 sequences; less than 25% were seen once. The data also belong to a second study, concerning T cells of mothers and their children.

The sample was blood. Source of these receptors: a boy younger than 18 in good health.

CDR3 in amino acids: CASSLAFRRGNQPQHF. The CDR3 nucleotides are TGTGCCAGCAGCTTAGCGTTCAGGAGAGGTAATCAGCCCCAGCATTTT. The chain links TRBV7-2 to TRBJ1-5, with D hard to call. Germline V CDR1 and CDR2: SGHTA, FQGNSA. This CDR3 comprises 16 residues. V shed 0 bases and J shed 4 bases, with 13 bases lying between them.

The chain employs TRBV6-2 or TRBV6-3 and TRBJ1-2; TRBD1 matches 8 bases. J gave up 8 bases and V 4 bases, and 12 bases lay outside the gene matches. From germline, CDR1 is MNHEY and CDR2 SVGEGT. The CDR3 covers 15 residues. CDR3: CASSSSIRTGRGYTF. The CDR3 DNA follows: TGTGCCAGCAGTTCATCTATCCGGACAGGGAGAGGCTACACCTTC.

This clonotype turned up a few times. The chain recombines TRBV24-1 with TRBJ2-3; D gene ambiguous. V lost 4 bases and J lost 6, with 7 bases in between. The CDR3 covers 12 residues. CDR1 KGHDR and CDR2 SFDVKD come from the germline V gene. The CDR3 is CATSEPGDTQYF. The DNA for the CDR3 is TGTGCCACCAGTGAACCTGGGGATACGCAGTATTTT.

In this sample, this clonotype turned up many times. The V gene is TRBV9, the J gene TRBJ1-2; no definite D call. V was clipped by 7 bases and J by 1 base, with 14 bases between them. Germline loops: CDR1 SGDLS, CDR2 YYNGEE. The CDR3 has 14 residues. CDR3 residues: CASGTGNLNYGYTF. The DNA for the CDR3 is TGTGCCAGCGGAACGGGGAACCTTAACTATGGCTACACCTTC. Combining the CDR3 with reference TRBV9 and TRBJ1-2 gives the whole variable domain DSGVTQTPKHLITATGQRVTLRCSPRSGDLSVYWYQQSLDQGLQFLIQYYNGEERAKGNILERFSAQQFPDLHSELNLSSLELGDSALYFCASGTGNLNYGYTFGSGTRLTVV.

In the case of this clonotype: Mismatch with germline at one junction end may stem from a read error. This chain connects TRBV28 to TRBJ2-3; D gene ambiguous. Germline-derived CDR1 and CDR2 are MDHEN and SYDVKM. The CDR3 extends over 15 amino acids. DNA of the CDR3: TGTGCCAGCACCACCCTCTGGGGTCGGGCAGATACACAGTATTTT. Its protein product is CASTTLWGRADTQYF.

This clonotype was seen more than once but under ten times. This sequence joins TRBV10-3 and TRBJ2-5; D unclear. V lost 4 bases and J lost 1, with 13 bases in between. Per the germline V gene, CDR1 is ENHRY and CDR2 is SYGVKD. The CDR3 runs 15 residues. CDR3 region: CAISVNAMSQETQYF. The CDR3 DNA follows: TGTGCCATCAGTGTGAACGCGATGAGCCAAGAGACCCAGTACTTC.

With respect to this clonotype: This is likely a read error, given that the CDR3 carries no conserved phenylalanine or tryptophan at its end. The CDR3 nucleotides read TGTGCCAGCAGCTTTACTAGCGGGGGAGAGGATACGCAGTATCTT. Translated, it gives CASSFTSGGEDTQYL. The rearrangement joins TRBV7-9 to TRBJ2-3; 11 positions match TRBD2. Germline V gene lookup returns CDR1 SEHNR and CDR2 FQNEAQ (reference sequence). This CDR3 is built from 15 residues. The ends lost 3 bases at V and 6 bases at J; junction bases unmatched: 5.

The chain is built from TRBV20-1 and TRBJ2-7; 9 positions agree with TRBD2. Losses at the gene ends were 6 bases for V and 6 bases for J; bases not matched to a gene: 15. This CDR3 is 15 amino acids long. Germline CDR1 reads DFQATT; CDR2 reads SNEGSKA (reference sequence). The CDR3 reads CSAVFSGRMHGEQYF. CDR3 DNA: TGCAGTGCGGTATTTAGCGGGAGAATGCATGGCGAGCAGTACTTC.

This clonotype occurred a few times. The chain is built from TRBV7-2 and TRBJ2-2, with TRBD1 as a possible D gene (6 bases). The CDR3 runs to 15 residues. Trimming stripped 7 bases from V and 3 bases from J, with 15 bases between. Germline CDR1 SGHTA, CDR2 FQGNSA. The CDR3, as DNA: TGTGCCAGCACCCCCGTAGGGGGTCACACCGGGGAGCTGTTTTTT. Translation: CASTPVGGHTGELFF.

The chain combines TRBV25-1 with TRBJ2-3, with a tentative D call TRBD2 (6 bases). CDR3 length: 13 residues. V lost 6 bases and J 2 bases, leaving 9 bases between the germline ends. Germline V gene data show CDR1 as MGHDK and CDR2 as SYGVNS. CDR3 bases: TGTGCCAGCAGGACTAGACACACAGATACGCAGTATTTT. Translation gives CASRTRHTDTQYF.

This clonotype was seen a few times. This chain's CDR3 is CSARQGMHEQYF. CDR3 coding DNA: TGCAGTGCTAGACAGGGGATGCACGAGCAGTACTTC. The chain recombines TRBV20-1 with TRBJ2-7, with a weak D call TRBD1 (6 bases). The length of the CDR3 is 12 residues. CDR1 is DFQATT and CDR2 is SNEGSKA in the germline V gene (reference sequence). V was cut by 2 bases and J by 5 bases, with 10 bases left in between.

This clonotype was detected only a few times. J is TRBJ2-4 and V is TRBV4-3; weak D call: TRBD1 (6 bases). Germline V gives CDR1 LGHNA, CDR2 YSLEER. V lost 1 base, J lost 8 bases, and 12 bases lay in between. This CDR3 has 14 amino acids. Written as DNA, the CDR3 is TGCGCCAGCAGCCAAGTCAGGGGTTGGGACATTCAGTACTTC. It specifies CASSQVRGWDIQYF.

The chain combines TRBV7-2 with TRBJ2-3; 15 bases fit TRBD2. The CDR3 loop spans 17 amino acids. J lost 10 bases, V lost 3 bases, and 11 bases had no gene match. From germline, CDR1 is SGHTA and CDR2 FQGNSA. In DNA form, the CDR3 reads TGTGCCAGCAGCTTCGGGGGGACTAGCGGGAGGCTCCGCCCGCAGTATTTT. Protein sequence: CASSFGGTSGRLRPQYF.

The rearrangement uses TRBV27 and TRBJ2-1, with 13 positions matching TRBD2. The CDR3 totals 19 residues. Germline trimming cut 5 bases from V and 8 bases from J; bases unmatched to any gene: 18. CDR1 is MNHEY and CDR2 is SMNVEV in the germline V gene (reference sequence). The CDR3 reads CASSRPLSLAGGAWDEQFF. CDR3 DNA: TGTGCCAGCAGTCGCCCCTTGTCACTAGCGGGAGGGGCTTGGGATGAGCAGTTCTTC.

The chain employs TRBV4-3 and TRBJ1-4; D remains ambiguous. Trimming stripped 4 bases from V and 4 bases from J, with 10 bases between. The germline V gene encodes CDR1 LGHNA and CDR2 YSLEER. This CDR3 has 14 amino acids. CDR3 DNA sequence: TGCGCCAGCAGCCTGAGCGGGAGTAATGAAAAACTGTTTTTT. The encoded protein is CASSLSGSNEKLFF.

This clonotype was observed a few times. This chain connects TRBV2 to TRBJ1-1; perhaps TRBD1 as D (6 bases). With 6 bases removed from V and 0 bases from J, the gap between germline ends came to 8 bases. Germline V gene lookup returns CDR1 SNHLY and CDR2 FYNNEI. The CDR3 covers 13 residues. CDR3 bases: TGTGCCAGCAGGAGGGGGGTGAACACTGAAGCTTTCTTT. It yields the protein CASRRGVNTEAFF.

The V and J genes are TRBV6-1 and TRBJ2-5; 9 bases are a match to TRBD1. The DNA end favors TRBJ2-7, so the J call may be wrong. Germline V gives CDR1 MNHNS, CDR2 SASEGT. The CDR3 covers 15 residues. CDR3 coding DNA: TGTGCCAGCAGTGAAAAAGGGACAGGGCTCAACGAGCAGTACTTC. Translation: CASSEKGTGLNEQYF.

This clonotype has only a few counts. The chain combines TRBV30 with TRBJ2-3; D unclear. The CDR3 runs 13 residues. Per germline, CDR1 GTSNPN and CDR2 SVGIG (reference sequence). The V and J ends lost 2 bases and 7 bases respectively, with 13 bases between them. For the CDR3, the DNA is TGTGCCTGGAGTTTTGGACGTATTCATACGCAGTATTTT. This encodes CAWSFGRIHTQYF.

The CDR3 region has the DNA TGTGCCAGCAGCGTACACAGGGGGTACGGTGAAGCTTTCTTT. Its translation is CASSVHRGYGEAFF. This chain links TRBV7-2 with TRBJ1-1, with 8 bases aligning to TRBD1. CDR1 SGHTA and CDR2 FQGNSA come from the germline V gene. After removal of 5 bases from V and 7 bases from J, the junction contained 9 bases not matched to a gene. This CDR3 spans 14 amino acids.

This clonotype was counted only a few times. The V gene is TRBV19, the J gene TRBJ2-2; possible D gene TRBD2, 6 bases. Germline CDR1 and CDR2: LNHDA and SQIVND (reference sequence). Between the trimmed V and J ends, which lost 7 bases and 4 bases, there was a span of 10 bases. The CDR3 extends over 13 amino acids. CDR3 residues: CASNLGGTGELFF. DNA for the CDR3: TGTGCCAGTAATCTGGGGGGCACCGGGGAGCTGTTTTTT.

This sequence joins TRBV5-6 and TRBJ2-7, with D possibly matching TRBD2 (5 bases). V was clipped by 2 bases and J by 2 bases, with 11 bases between them. The CDR3 is 14 residues long. The germline CDR1 and CDR2 sequences are SGHDT and YYEEEE. CDR3 nucleotide sequence: TGTGCCAGCAGCTTCCTCCGGGGAACCTACGAGCAGTACTTC. It codes for CASSFLRGTYEQYF.

This clonotype was observed a handful of times. The genes are TRBV15 and TRBJ2-1; 9 bases fit TRBD2. The CDR3 totals 18 residues. The ends lost 0 bases at V and 7 bases at J; junction bases unmatched: 13. In germline, CDR1 is LNHNV, CDR2 YYDKDF (reference sequence). The CDR3 spells CATSRDLLAGSVGNEQFF. In DNA, the CDR3 is TGTGCCACCAGCAGAGATCTACTAGCGGGTAGTGTGGGGAATGAGCAGTTCTTC.

The CDR3 nucleotides are TGTGCCATTTCCATTTCGAGGAGCAATGAGCAGTTCTTC. Residues: CAISISRSNEQFF. The chain employs TRBV27 and TRBJ2-1; no clear D. V was shortened by 10 bases and J by 6 bases, with 16 bases between the two germline ends. CDR3 size: 13 residues. The germline CDR1 and CDR2 sequences are MNHEY and SMNVEV (reference sequence).

This clonotype was detected only once. The chain has TRBV29-1 and TRBJ1-2, with D possibly being TRBD1 (6 bases). V was cut by 4 bases and J by 3 bases, with 9 bases left in between. The germline gives CDR1 SQVTM, CDR2 ANQGSEA. The CDR3 contains 12 residues. The CDR3 region is CSVGSGDYGYTF. CDR3 bases: TGCAGCGTTGGGTCAGGGGACTATGGCTACACCTTC.

This clonotype was seen a few times. V gene TRBV12-3 or TRBV12-4 combines with J gene TRBJ1-1, with 7 positions matching TRBD1. The CDR3 sequence is 16 residues long. The V gene end was trimmed by 6 bases and the J gene end by 2 bases; junction bases not matched to a gene: 12. The CDR3 protein is CASRTGQLTTNTEAFF. The CDR3 DNA reads as TGTGCCAGCAGAACGGGACAGCTTACAACAAACACTGAAGCTTTCTTT.

This clonotype was seen only a few times. J is TRBJ2-7 and V is TRBV6-2 or TRBV6-3; the D is unclear. V was trimmed by 2 bases and J by 5 bases, leaving 10 bases between them. The CDR3 totals 13 residues. Germline-derived CDR1 and CDR2 are MNHEY and SVGEGT. The CDR3 loop reads CASSYLFVHEQYF. CDR3 bases: TGTGCCAGCAGTTACCTTTTCGTGCACGAGCAGTACTTC.

This clonotype has more than one count but fewer than ten. The chain uses TRBV9 and TRBJ1-2; D gene uncertain. CDR3 length: 15 residues. Trimming pared 8 bases from V and 1 base from J, leaving 18 bases between. Per germline, CDR1 SGDLS and CDR2 YYNGEE. CDR3 in amino acids: CASSPKVGLNYGYTF. CDR3 in DNA: TGTGCCAGTTCACCGAAAGTCGGACTTAACTATGGCTACACCTTC. The whole variable domain, filled in from reference TRBV9 and TRBJ1-2, reads DSGVTQTPKHLITATGQRVTLRCSPRSGDLSVYWYQQSLDQGLQFLIQYYNGEERAKGNILERFSAQQFPDLHSELNLSSLELGDSALYFCASSPKVGLNYGYTFGSGTRLTVV.

The V call is TRBV3-1, the J call TRBJ1-2, with D perhaps matching TRBD1 (6 bases). This CDR3 is built from 16 residues. In germline, CDR1 is LGHDT, CDR2 YNNKEL (reference sequence). V lost 0 bases and J lost 5, with 16 bases in between. The CDR3 protein is CASSQDPGGTTYGYTF. CDR3 sequence (DNA): TGTGCCAGCAGCCAAGATCCTGGGGGGACAACTTATGGCTACACCTTC. The variable domain in full, completed from reference TRBV3-1 and TRBJ1-2, reads DTAVSQTPKYLVTQMGNDKSIKCEQNLGHDTMYWYKQDSKKFLKIMFSYNNKELIINETVPNRFSPKSPDKAHLNLHINSLELGDSAVYFCASSQDPGGTTYGYTFGSGTRLTVV.

A few counts support this clonotype. The CDR3 DNA follows: TGTGCCAGCAGCCATGGGACAGGGGGCGATGAGCAGTTCTTC. Translation gives CASSHGTGGDEQFF. The chain carries TRBV7-8 and TRBJ2-5, with 12 bases identical to TRBD1. The J call may be incorrect, as the DNA end agrees better with TRBJ2-1. Germline CDR1 SGHVS, CDR2 FQNEAQ. The CDR3 totals 14 residues.